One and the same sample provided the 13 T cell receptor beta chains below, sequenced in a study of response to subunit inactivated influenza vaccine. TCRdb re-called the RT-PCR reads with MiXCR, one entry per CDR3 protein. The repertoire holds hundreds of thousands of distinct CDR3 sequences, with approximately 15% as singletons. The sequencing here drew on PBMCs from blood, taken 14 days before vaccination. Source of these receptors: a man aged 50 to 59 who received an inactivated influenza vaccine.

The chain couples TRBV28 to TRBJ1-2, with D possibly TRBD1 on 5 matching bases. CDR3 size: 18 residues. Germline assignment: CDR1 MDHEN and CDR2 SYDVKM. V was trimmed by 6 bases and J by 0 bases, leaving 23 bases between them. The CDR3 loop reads CASRRRLGTSQPNYGYTF. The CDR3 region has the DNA TGTGCCAGCAGGCGCCGTCTTGGGACGTCGCAACCTAACTATGGCTACACCTTC.

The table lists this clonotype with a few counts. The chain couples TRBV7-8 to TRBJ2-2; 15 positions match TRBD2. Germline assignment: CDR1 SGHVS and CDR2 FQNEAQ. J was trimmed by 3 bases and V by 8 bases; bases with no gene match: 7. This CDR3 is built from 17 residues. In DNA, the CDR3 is TGTGCCAGCGGGACTAGCGGGGGGACAACTTACACCGGGGAGCTGTTTTTT. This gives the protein CASGTSGGTTYTGELFF.

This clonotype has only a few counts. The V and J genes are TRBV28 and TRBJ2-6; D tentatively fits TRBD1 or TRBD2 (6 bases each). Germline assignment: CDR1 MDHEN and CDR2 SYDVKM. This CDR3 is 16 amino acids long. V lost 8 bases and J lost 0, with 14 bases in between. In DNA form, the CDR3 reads TGTGCCAGCCGACGAGGGGGGAGCTCTGGGGCCAACGTCCTGACTTTC. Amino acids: CASRRGGSSGANVLTF.

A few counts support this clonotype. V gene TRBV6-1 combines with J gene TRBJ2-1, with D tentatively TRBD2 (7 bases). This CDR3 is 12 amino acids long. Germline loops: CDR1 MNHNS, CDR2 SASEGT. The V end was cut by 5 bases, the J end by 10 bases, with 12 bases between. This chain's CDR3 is CASSPWGGEQFF. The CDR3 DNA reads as TGTGCCAGCAGTCCGTGGGGGGGCGAGCAGTTCTTC.

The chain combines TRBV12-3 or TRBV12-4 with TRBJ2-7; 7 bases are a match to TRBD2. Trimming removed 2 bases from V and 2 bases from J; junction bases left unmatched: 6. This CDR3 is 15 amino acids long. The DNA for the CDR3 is TGTGCCAGCAGTTTATCCTGGGGGAGGGCCTACGAGCAGTACTTC. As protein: CASSLSWGRAYEQYF.

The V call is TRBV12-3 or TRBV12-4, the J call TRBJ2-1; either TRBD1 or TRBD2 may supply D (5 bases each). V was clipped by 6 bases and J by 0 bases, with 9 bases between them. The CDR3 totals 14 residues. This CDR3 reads CASRERGSYNEQFF. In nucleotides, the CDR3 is TGTGCCAGCAGAGAGAGGGGCTCCTACAATGAGCAGTTCTTC.

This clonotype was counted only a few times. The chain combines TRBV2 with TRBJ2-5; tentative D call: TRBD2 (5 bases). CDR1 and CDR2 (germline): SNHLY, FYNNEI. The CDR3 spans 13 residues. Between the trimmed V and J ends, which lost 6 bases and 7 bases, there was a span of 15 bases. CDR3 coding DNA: TGTGCCAGCAGGGCCTTAGCGTATGGGACCCAGTACTTC. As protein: CASRALAYGTQYF.

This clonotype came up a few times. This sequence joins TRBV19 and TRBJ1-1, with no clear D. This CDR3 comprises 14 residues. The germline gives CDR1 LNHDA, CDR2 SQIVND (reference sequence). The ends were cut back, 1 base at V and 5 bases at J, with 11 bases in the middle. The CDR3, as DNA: TGTGCCAGTAGTATAGTGGGTAGGGCGACTGAAGCTTTCTTT. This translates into CASSIVGRATEAFF.

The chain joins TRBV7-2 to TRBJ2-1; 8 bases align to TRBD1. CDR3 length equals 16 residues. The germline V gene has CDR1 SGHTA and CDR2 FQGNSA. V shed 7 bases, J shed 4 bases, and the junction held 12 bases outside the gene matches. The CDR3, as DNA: TGTGCCAGCATGCCCCCGGGACAGGCGGCTTACAATGAGCAGTTCTTC. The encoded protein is CASMPPGQAAYNEQFF.

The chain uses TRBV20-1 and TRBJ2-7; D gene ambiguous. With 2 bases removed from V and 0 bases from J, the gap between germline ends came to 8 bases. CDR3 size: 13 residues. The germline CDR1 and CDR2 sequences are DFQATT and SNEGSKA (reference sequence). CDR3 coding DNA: TGCAGTGCTAGACCCGGGTCCTCCTACGAGCAGTACTTC. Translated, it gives CSARPGSSYEQYF.

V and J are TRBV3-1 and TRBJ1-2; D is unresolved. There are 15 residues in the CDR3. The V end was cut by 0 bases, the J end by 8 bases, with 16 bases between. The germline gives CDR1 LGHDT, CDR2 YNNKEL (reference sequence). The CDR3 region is CASSQDLRDSRGYTF. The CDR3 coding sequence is TGTGCCAGCAGCCAAGATCTTAGGGATTCGCGCGGCTACACCTTC.

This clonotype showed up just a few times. The CDR3 spells CASSKLQQGEAFF. The DNA for the CDR3 is TGTGCCAGCAGCAAACTGCAACAGGGAGAAGCTTTCTTT. V usage is TRBV21-1 and J usage is TRBJ1-1; TRBD1, the D gene given by the table, was not confirmed from the DNA. TRBV21-1 represents a pseudogene. The CDR3 is made up of 13 amino acids.

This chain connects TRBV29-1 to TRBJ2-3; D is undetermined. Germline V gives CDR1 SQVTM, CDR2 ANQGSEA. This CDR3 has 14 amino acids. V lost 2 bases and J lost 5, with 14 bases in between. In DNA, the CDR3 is TGCAGCGTTGAAAAGGGTCAGCCCGGAGATACGCAGTATTTT. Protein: CSVEKGQPGDTQYF.